What follows are 4 T cell receptor beta chains derived from one specimen sequenced in a study of T cell repertoires in cytomegalovirus infection. TCRdb processed the reads anew with MiXCR; each CDR3 protein has one entry. The sample lists 100,000 to 150,000 distinct CDR3 sequences, roughly 8.2% occurring once. The sequenced sample was PBMCs. Receptors originate from a human donor in good health (CMV status not recorded). Some clones in this sample may be carry-over from other donors' samples.

This clonotype was seen ten or more times. The chain combines TRBV2 with TRBJ1-1; perhaps TRBD1 as D (5 bases). Trimming cost V 6 bases and J 1 base, with 18 bases left between them. CDR1 and CDR2 (germline): SNHLY, FYNNEI. CDR3 length: 16 amino acids. CDR3 bases: TGTGCCAGCAGCCAAATGTCCGGGACGGCGAACACTGAAGCTTTCTTT. Residues: CASSQMSGTANTEAFF.

This clonotype was recorded at least ten times. The V call is TRBV28, the J call TRBJ1-3; a possible D gene is TRBD1 (6 bases). CDR1 is MDHEN, CDR2 SYDVKM, per germline. The V and J ends lost 6 bases and 3 bases respectively, with 9 bases between them. This CDR3 has 13 amino acids. The CDR3 sequence is CASSSGVGNTIYF. CDR3 bases: TGTGCCAGCAGCTCAGGGGTTGGAAACACCATATATTTT.

This clonotype was picked up a small number of times. The chain combines TRBV15 with TRBJ2-1, with 7 bases fitting TRBD2. Germline CDR1 LNHNV, CDR2 YYDKDF (reference sequence). CDR3 length: 16 amino acids. V shed 1 base and J 6 bases; nucleotides not matched to a gene: 9. CDR3 sequence: CATSRGRAGNSNEQFF. DNA for the CDR3: TGTGCCACCAGCAGAGGAAGAGCGGGGAATAGCAATGAGCAGTTCTTC.

This clonotype has a handful of counts. CDR3: CASSQDLGTYEQYF. The CDR3 DNA is TGTGCCAGCAGCCAAGATCTGGGTACCTACGAGCAGTACTTC. The V call is TRBV3-1, the J call TRBJ2-7; D unresolved. The germline CDR1 and CDR2 sequences are LGHDT and YNNKEL (reference sequence). This CDR3 is built from 14 residues. With 0 bases removed from V and 2 bases from J, the gap between germline ends came to 8 bases.